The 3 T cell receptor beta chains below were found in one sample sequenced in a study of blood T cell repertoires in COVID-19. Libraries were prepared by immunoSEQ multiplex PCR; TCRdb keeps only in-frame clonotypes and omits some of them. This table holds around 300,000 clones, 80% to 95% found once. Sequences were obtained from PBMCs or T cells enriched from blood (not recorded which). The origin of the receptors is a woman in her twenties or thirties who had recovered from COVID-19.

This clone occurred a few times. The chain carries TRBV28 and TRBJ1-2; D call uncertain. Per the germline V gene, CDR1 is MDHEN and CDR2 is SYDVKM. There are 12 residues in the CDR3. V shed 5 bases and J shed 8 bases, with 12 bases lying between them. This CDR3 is CASSTYNEGYTF. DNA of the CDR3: TGTGCCAGCAGTACTTATAACGAGGGCTACACCTTC.

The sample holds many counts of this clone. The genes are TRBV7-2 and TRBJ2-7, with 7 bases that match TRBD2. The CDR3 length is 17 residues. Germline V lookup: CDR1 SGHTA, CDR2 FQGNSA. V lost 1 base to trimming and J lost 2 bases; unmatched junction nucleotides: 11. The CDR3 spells CASSLVVSGTTPYEQYF. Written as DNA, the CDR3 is TGTGCCAGCAGCTTAGTCGTTTCGGGGACTACACCCTACGAGCAGTACTTC.

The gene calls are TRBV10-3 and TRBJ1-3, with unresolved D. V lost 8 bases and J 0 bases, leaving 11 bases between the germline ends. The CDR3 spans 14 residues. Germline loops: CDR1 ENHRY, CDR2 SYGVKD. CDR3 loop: CAIATQHSGNTIYF. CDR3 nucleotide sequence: TGTGCCATCGCAACGCAACACTCTGGAAACACCATATATTTT.